Presented here are 9 T cell receptor beta chains from one specimen sequenced in a study of PD-1 blockade in mismatch repair-deficient tumors. The method was immunoSEQ multiplex PCR; TCRdb's version includes in-frame clones alone and lacks a portion of them. The data contain 40,000 to 65,000 clones, 81% of them singletons. The starting material was peripheral blood, obtained about 4.5 months after starting pembrolizumab. Receptor source: an adult with mismatch repair-deficient cancer.

The sample holds one count of this clone. V usage is TRBV6-4 and J usage is TRBJ2-3; unclear D gene. The CDR3 is 14 amino acids. Germline CDR1 reads MRHNA; CDR2 reads SNTAGT. Trimming removed 3 bases from V and 4 bases from J, with 11 bases in between. CDR3 in amino acids: CASSESRVPDTQYF. CDR3 DNA sequence: TGTGCCAGCAGTGAATCACGCGTCCCAGATACGCAGTATTTT.

This rearrangement joins TRBV25-1 to TRBJ2-7; tentatively, D is TRBD1 or TRBD2 (5 bases each). CDR1 is MGHDK and CDR2 is SYGVNS in the germline V gene. This CDR3 is 15 amino acids long. Trimming pared 3 bases from V and 0 bases from J, leaving 12 bases between. The CDR3 DNA reads as TGTGCCAGCAGTGATGGGACGAGGAGCTCCTACGAGCAGTACTTC. Amino acids: CASSDGTRSSYEQYF.

The chain has TRBV29-1 and TRBJ2-7, with 7 bases matching TRBD1. The V gene's germline CDR1 is SQVTM and CDR2 ANQGSEA. CDR3 length equals 12 residues. V was clipped by 7 bases and J by 4 bases; unmatched bases: 7. The CDR3 DNA reads as TGCAGCGCCCTCGAGGGGGCATACGAGCAGTACTTC. This sequence encodes CSALEGAYEQYF.

This chain links TRBV7-8 with TRBJ2-2; D is uncertain. With 3 bases removed from V and 5 bases from J, the gap between germline ends came to 13 bases. The CDR3 sequence is 15 residues long. The germline V gene encodes CDR1 SGHVS and CDR2 FQNEAQ. The CDR3 sequence is CASSFPRVGTGELFF. Here the CDR3 DNA reads TGTGCCAGCAGCTTCCCCCGGGTGGGGACCGGGGAGCTGTTTTTT. The variable domain in full, completed from reference TRBV7-8 and TRBJ2-2, reads GAGVSQSPRYKVAKRGQDVALRCDPISGHVSLFWYQQALGQGPEFLTYFQNEAQLDKSGLPSDRFFAERPEGSVSTLKIQRTQQEDSAVYLCASSFPRVGTGELFFGEGSRLTVL.

The chain links TRBV7-8 to TRBJ1-4, with D perhaps TRBD1 (5 bases). CDR1 is SGHVS and CDR2 is FQNEAQ in the germline V gene. CDR3 length: 13 residues. The ends were cut back, 8 bases at V and 7 bases at J, with 14 bases in the middle. The CDR3 bases are TGTGCCAGCGGGGCCTACCTTGCTGAAAAACTGTTTTTT. This codes for CASGAYLAEKLFF.

This clone has just a few counts. The V and J genes are TRBV7-2 and TRBJ1-5; no definite D call. This CDR3 has 14 amino acids. Germline lookup yields CDR1 SGHTA and CDR2 FQGNSA. V was trimmed by 5 bases and J by 5 bases, leaving 13 bases between them. CDR3 protein: CASSLEAGYQPQHF. The CDR3 DNA reads TGTGCCAGCAGCCTAGAGGCGGGGTATCAGCCCCAGCATTTT.

This sequence joins TRBV18 and TRBJ1-1; 10 bases match TRBD1. Germline V CDR1 and CDR2: KGHSH, LQKENI. The CDR3 loop spans 16 amino acids. Trimming at V came to 3 bases and at J to 1 base, leaving 5 bases not matched to a gene. As DNA, the CDR3 is TGTGCCAGCTCACCGGGACAGGGGCTGCAGAACACTGAAGCTTTCTTT. Protein product: CASSPGQGLQNTEAFF.

This clone has only one observation. V gene TRBV7-6 combines with J gene TRBJ2-3; a possible D gene is TRBD1 (5 bases). In germline, CDR1 is SGHVS, CDR2 FNYEAQ. The CDR3 runs to 15 residues. Trimming removed 6 bases from V and 3 bases from J, with 16 bases in between. The CDR3 DNA is TGTGCCAGCAGACAAGACAGACGTAGTACAGATACGCAGTATTTT. It codes for CASRQDRRSTDTQYF.

The genes are TRBV2 and TRBJ1-5; 8 positions agree with TRBD1. The CDR3 totals 15 residues. Germline V gene data show CDR1 as SNHLY and CDR2 as FYNNEI. V gave up 8 bases and J gave up 1 base; unmatched junction bases: 7. The CDR3 region is CASDERDRSNQPQHF. The CDR3 region has the DNA TGTGCCAGCGACGAAAGGGACAGGAGCAATCAGCCCCAGCATTTT.